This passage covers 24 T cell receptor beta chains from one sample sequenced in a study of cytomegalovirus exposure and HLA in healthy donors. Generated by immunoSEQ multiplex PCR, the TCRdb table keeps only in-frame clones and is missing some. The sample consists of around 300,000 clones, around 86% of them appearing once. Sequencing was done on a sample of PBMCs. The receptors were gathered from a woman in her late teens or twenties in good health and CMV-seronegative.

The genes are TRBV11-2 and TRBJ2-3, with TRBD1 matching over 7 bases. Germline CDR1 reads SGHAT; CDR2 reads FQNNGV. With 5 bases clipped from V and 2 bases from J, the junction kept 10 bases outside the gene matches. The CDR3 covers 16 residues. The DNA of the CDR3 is TGTGCCAGCAGCCGCGGACAGGATCCTTACACAGATACGCAGTATTTT. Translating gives CASSRGQDPYTDTQYF.

CDR3 in DNA: TGTGCCAGCAGCTTGGGCGCCTACAATGAGCAGTTCTTC. Protein product: CASSLGAYNEQFF. The chain links TRBV5-6 to TRBJ2-1, with no clear D. The CDR3 extends over 13 amino acids. Germline lookup yields CDR1 SGHDT and CDR2 YYEEEE. Trimming stripped 0 bases from V and 2 bases from J, with 3 bases between.

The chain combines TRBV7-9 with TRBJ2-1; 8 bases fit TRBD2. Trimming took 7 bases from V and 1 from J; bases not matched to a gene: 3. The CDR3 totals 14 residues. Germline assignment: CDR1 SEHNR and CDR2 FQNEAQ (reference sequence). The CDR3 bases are TGTGCCAGCACCTCGGGGGGGTCCTACAATGAGCAGTTCTTC. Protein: CASTSGGSYNEQFF. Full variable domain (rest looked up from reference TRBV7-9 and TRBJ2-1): DTGVSQNPRHKITKRGQNVTFRCDPISEHNRLYWYRQTLGQGPEFLTYFQNEAQLEKSRLLSDRFSAERPKGSFSTLEIQRTEQGDSAMYLCASTSGGSYNEQFFGPGTRLTVL.

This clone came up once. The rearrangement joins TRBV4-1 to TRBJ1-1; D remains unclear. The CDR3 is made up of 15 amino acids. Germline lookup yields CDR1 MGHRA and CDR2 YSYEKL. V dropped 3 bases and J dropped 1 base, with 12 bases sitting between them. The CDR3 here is CASSHLIFGNTEAFF. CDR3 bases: TGCGCCAGCAGCCATCTTATATTCGGGAACACTGAAGCTTTCTTT.

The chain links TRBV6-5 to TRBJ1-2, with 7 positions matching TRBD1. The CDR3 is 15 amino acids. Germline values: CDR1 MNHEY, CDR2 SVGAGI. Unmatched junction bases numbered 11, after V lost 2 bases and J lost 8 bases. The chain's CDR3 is CASSYARQGVEGYTF. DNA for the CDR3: TGTGCCAGCAGTTACGCCCGACAGGGAGTGGAGGGCTACACCTTC.

Here the CDR3 DNA reads TGTGCCAGCAGCTTCGACAGGACCGCCCAGGGCTACACCTTC. This codes for CASSFDRTAQGYTF. The chain combines TRBV7-2 with TRBJ1-2, with D maybe TRBD1 (6 bases). The CDR3 sequence is 14 residues long. Germline assignment: CDR1 SGHTA and CDR2 FQGNSA. V lost 3 bases and J 8 bases, leaving 16 bases between the germline ends.

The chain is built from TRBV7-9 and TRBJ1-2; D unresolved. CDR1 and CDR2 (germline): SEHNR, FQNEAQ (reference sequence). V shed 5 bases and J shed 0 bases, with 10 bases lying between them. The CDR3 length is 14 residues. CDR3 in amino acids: CASSRAGANYGYTF. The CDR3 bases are TGTGCCAGCAGCAGAGCCGGAGCTAACTATGGCTACACCTTC.

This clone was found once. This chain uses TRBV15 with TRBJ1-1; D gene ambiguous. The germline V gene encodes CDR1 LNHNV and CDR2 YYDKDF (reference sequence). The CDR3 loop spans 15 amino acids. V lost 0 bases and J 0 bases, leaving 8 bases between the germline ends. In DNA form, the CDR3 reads TGTGCCACCAGCAGAGATCGGGGAATGAACACTGAAGCTTTCTTT. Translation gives CATSRDRGMNTEAFF.

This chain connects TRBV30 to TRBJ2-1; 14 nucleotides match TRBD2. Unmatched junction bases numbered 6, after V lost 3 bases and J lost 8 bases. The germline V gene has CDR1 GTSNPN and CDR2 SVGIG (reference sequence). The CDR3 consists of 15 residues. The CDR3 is CAWRGLAGEAHEQFF. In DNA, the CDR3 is TGTGCCTGGAGGGGACTAGCGGGAGAAGCCCATGAGCAGTTCTTC. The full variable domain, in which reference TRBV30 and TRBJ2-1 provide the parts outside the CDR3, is SQTIHQWPATLVQPVGSPLSLECTVEGTSNPNLYWYRQAAGRGLQLLFYSVGIGQISSEVPQNLSASRPQDRQFILSSKKLLLSDSGFYLCAWRGLAGEAHEQFFGPGTRLTVL.

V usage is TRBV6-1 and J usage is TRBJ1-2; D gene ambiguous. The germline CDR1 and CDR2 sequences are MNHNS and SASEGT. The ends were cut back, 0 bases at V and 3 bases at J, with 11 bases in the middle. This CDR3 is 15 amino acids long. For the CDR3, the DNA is TGTGCCAGCAGTGAAGCGTCGTCCCACTACTATGGCTACACCTTC. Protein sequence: CASSEASSHYYGYTF.

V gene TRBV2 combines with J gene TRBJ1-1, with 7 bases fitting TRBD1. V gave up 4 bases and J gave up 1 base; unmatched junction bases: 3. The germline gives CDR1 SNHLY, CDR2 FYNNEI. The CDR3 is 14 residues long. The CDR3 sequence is CASSGQGPNTEAFF. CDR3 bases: TGTGCCAGCAGTGGACAGGGACCGAACACTGAAGCTTTCTTT.

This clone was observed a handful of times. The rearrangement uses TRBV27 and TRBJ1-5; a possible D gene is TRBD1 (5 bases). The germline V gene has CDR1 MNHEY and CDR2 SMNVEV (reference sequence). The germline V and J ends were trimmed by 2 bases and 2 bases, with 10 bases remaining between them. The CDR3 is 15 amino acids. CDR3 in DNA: TGTGCCAGCAGTTTAGGGCGACAGCGCAATCAGCCCCAGCATTTT. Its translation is CASSLGRQRNQPQHF.

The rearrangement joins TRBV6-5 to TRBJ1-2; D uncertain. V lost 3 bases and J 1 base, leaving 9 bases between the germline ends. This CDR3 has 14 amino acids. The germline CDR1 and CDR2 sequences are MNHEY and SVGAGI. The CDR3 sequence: CASSYGSRNYGYTF. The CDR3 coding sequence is TGTGCCAGCAGTTATGGCTCTCGTAACTATGGCTACACCTTC.

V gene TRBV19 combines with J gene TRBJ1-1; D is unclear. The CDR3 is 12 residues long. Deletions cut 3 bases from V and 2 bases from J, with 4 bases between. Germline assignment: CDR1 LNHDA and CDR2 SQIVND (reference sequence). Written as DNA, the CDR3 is TGTGCCAGTAGTATTCTAAACACTGAAGCTTTCTTT. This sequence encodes CASSILNTEAFF.

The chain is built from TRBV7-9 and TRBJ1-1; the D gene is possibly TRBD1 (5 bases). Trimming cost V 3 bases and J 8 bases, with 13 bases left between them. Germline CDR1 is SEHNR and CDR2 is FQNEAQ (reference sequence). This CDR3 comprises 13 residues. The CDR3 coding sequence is TGTGCCAGCAGCTTCGGGGGGAAAAGGGAAGCTTTCTTT. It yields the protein CASSFGGKREAFF.

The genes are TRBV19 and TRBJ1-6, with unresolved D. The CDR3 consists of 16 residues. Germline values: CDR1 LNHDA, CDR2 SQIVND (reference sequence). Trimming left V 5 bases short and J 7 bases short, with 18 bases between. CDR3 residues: CASSVSLRITNSPLHF. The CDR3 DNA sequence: TGTGCCAGTAGTGTCTCCCTCAGGATTACGAATTCACCCCTCCACTTT.

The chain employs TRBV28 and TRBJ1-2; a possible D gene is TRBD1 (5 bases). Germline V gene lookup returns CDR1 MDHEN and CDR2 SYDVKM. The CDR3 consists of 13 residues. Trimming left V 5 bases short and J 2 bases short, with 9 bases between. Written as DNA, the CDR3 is TGTGCCAGCAGTCCGACAGAAAACTATGGCTACACCTTC. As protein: CASSPTENYGYTF.

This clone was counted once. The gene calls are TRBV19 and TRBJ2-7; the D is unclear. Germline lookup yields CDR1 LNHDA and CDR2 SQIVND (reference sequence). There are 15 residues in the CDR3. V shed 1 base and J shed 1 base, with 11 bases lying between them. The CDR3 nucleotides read TGTGCCAGTAGTATAGGGCTAGACTTGTCCTACGAGCAGTACTTC. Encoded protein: CASSIGLDLSYEQYF.

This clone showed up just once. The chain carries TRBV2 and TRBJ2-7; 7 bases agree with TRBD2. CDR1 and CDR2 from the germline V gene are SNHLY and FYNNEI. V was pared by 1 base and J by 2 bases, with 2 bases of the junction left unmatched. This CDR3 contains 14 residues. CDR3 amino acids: CASSEVGGTYEQYF. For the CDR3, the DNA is TGTGCCAGCAGTGAAGTGGGGGGGACCTACGAGCAGTACTTC.

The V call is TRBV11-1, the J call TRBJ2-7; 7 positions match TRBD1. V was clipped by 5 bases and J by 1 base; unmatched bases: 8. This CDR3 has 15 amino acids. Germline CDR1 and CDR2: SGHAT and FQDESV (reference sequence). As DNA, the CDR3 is TGTGCCAGCAGCCCACCAGGGGGTGAGTCCTACGAGCAGTACTTC. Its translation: CASSPPGGESYEQYF.

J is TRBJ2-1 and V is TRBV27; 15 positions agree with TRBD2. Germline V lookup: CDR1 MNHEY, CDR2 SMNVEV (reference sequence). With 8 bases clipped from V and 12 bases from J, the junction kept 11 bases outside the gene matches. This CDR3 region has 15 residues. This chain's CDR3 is CASGPGTSGRRGQFF. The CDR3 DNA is TGTGCCAGCGGACCCGGGACTAGCGGGAGGAGGGGGCAGTTCTTC.

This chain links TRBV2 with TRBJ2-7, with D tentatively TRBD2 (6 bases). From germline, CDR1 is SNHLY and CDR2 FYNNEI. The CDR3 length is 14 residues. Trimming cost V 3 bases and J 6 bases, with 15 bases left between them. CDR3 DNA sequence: TGTGCCAGCAGTGAGTCTTTGGGGGGTGGCGAGCAGTACTTC. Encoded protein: CASSESLGGGEQYF.

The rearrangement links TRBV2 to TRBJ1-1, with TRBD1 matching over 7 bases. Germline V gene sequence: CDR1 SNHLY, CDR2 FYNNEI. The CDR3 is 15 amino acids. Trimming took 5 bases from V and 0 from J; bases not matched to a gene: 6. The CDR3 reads CASSQGGGLNTEAFF. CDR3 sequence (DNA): TGTGCCAGCAGTCAGGGGGGCGGTTTGAACACTGAAGCTTTCTTT.

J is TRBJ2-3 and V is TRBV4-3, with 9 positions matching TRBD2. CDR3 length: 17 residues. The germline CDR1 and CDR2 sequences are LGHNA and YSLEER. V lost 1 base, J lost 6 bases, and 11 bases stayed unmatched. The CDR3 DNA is TGCGCCAGCAGCCAAGGAACGGCAAGCGGGGGGTTGGATACGCAGTATTTT. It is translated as CASSQGTASGGLDTQYF.